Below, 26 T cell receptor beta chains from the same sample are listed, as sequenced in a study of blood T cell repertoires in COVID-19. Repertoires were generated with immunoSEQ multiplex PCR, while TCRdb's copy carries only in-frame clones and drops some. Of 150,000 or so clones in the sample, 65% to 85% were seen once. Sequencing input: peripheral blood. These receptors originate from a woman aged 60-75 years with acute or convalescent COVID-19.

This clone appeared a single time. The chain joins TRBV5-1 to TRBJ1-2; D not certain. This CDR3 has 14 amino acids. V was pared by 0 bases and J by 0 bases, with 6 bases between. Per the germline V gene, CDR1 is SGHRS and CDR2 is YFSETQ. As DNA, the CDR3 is TGCGCCAGCAGCTTGGCCCTAGCTAACTATGGCTACACCTTC. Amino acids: CASSLALANYGYTF.

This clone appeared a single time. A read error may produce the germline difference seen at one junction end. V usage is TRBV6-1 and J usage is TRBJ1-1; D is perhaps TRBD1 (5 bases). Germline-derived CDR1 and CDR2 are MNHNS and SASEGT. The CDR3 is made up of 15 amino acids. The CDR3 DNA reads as TGTGCCAGCAGTGACAGGGCAGCCAGGAACACTAAAGCTTTCTTT. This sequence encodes CASSDRAARNTKAFF.

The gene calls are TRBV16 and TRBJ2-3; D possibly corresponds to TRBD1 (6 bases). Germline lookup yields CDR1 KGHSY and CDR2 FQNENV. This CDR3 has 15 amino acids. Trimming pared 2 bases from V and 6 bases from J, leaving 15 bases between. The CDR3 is CASSQTRGARDTQYF. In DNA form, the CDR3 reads TGTGCCAGCAGCCAAACCAGGGGCGCACGGGATACGCAGTATTTT.

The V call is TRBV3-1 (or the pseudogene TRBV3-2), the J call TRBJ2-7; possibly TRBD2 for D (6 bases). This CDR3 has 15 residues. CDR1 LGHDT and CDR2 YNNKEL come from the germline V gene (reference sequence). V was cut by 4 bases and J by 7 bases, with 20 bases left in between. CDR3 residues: CASSPTRPTEGEQYF. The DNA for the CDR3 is TGTGCCAGCAGCCCCACCAGGCCAACGGAGGGAGAGCAGTACTTC.

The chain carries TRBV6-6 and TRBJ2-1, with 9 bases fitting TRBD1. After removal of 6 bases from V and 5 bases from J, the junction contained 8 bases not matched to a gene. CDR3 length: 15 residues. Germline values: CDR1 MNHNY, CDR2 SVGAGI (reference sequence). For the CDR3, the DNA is TGTGCCAGCAGCCGCCCCGGACAGGGGCACAATGAGCAGTTCTTC. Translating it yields CASSRPGQGHNEQFF.

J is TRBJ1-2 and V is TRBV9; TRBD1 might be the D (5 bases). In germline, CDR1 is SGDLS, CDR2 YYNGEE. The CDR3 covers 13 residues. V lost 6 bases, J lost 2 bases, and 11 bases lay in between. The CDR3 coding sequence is TGTGCCAGCAAGTCAGGGTCCAACTATGGCTACACCTTC. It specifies CASKSGSNYGYTF.

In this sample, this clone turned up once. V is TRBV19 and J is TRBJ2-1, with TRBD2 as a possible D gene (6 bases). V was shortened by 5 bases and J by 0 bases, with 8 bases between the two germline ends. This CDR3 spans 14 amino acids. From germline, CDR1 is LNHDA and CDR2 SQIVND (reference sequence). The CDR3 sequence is CASSRGFSYNEQFF. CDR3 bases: TGTGCCAGTAGTCGGGGGTTCTCCTACAATGAGCAGTTCTTC.

The CDR3, as DNA: TGTGCCAGCAGCCCGGGAGTAGCGGACAATGAGCAGTTCTTC. Translation gives CASSPGVADNEQFF. The rearrangement uses TRBV3-1 (or the pseudogene TRBV3-2) and TRBJ2-1; a weak D match, TRBD2 (6 bases). Germline loops: CDR1 LGHDT, CDR2 YNNKEL (reference sequence). The V gene lost 4 bases and the J gene lost 5 bases, with 12 bases spanning the gap. This CDR3 has 14 amino acids.

This CDR3 is CASSQVGGANTEAFF. The CDR3 region has the DNA TGCGCCAGCAGCCAAGTGGGGGGAGCAAACACTGAAGCTTTCTTT. The chain recombines TRBV4-1 with TRBJ1-1, with D tentatively TRBD1 (5 bases). Germline CDR1 reads MGHRA; CDR2 reads YSYEKL. The V end was cut by 1 base, the J end by 2 bases, with 11 bases between. The CDR3 covers 15 residues.

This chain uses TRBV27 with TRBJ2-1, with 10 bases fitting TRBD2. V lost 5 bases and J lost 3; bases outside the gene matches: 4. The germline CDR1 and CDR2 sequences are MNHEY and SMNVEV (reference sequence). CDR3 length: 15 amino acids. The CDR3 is CASSSSSGSYNEQFF. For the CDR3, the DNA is TGTGCCAGCAGTAGTTCTAGCGGGAGCTACAATGAGCAGTTCTTC.

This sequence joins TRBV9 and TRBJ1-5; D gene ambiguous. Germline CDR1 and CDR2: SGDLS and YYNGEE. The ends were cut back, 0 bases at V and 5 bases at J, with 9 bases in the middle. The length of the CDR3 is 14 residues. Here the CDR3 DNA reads TGTGCCAGCAGCGTAGATGGCGGTTATCAGCCCCAGCATTTT. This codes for CASSVDGGYQPQHF.

The CDR3 here is CASSSRGIAGVPDTQYF. Here the CDR3 DNA reads TGTGCCAGCAGCTCCCGGGGAATAGCGGGAGTACCAGATACGCAGTATTTT. The chain links TRBV28 to TRBJ2-3, with 9 bases lining up with TRBD2. This CDR3 contains 17 residues. The V gene end was trimmed by 6 bases and the J gene end by 4 bases; junction bases not matched to a gene: 14. Germline CDR1 reads MDHEN; CDR2 reads SYDVKM.

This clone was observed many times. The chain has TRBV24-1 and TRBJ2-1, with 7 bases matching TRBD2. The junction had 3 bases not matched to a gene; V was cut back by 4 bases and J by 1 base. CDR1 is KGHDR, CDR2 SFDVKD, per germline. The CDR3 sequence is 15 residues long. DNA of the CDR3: TGTGCCACCAGTGACGTACTAGCGTCCTACAATGAGCAGTTCTTC. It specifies CATSDVLASYNEQFF.

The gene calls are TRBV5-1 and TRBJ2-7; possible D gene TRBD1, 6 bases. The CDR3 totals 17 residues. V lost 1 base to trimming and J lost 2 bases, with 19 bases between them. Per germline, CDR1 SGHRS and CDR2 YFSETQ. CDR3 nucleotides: TGCGCCAGCAGCTTGCGGACAGATCGTCTCGCTGCCTACGAGCAGTACTTC. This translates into CASSLRTDRLAAYEQYF.

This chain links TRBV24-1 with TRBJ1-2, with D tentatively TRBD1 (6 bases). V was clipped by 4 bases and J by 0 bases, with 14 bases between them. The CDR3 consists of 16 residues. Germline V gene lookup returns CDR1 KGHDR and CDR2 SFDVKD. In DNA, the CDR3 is TGTGCCACCAGTGACCCACAGGGTCGGGCTAACTATGGCTACACCTTC. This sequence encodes CATSDPQGRANYGYTF.

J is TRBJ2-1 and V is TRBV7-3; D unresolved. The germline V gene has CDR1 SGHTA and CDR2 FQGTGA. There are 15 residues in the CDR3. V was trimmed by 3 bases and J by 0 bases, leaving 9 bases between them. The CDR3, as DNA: TGTGCCAGCAGCTTGAGTTGGGCCTCCTACAATGAGCAGTTCTTC. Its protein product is CASSLSWASYNEQFF.

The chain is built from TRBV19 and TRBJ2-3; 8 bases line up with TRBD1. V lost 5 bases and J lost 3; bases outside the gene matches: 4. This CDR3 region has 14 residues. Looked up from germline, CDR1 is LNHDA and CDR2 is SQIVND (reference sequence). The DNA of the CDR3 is TGTGCCAGTAGTCAGGACAGGGATACAGATACGCAGTATTTT. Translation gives CASSQDRDTDTQYF.

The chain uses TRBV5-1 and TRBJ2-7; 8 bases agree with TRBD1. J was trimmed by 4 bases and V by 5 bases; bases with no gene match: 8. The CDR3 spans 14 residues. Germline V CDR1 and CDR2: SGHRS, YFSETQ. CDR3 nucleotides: TGCGCCAGCAGGGACGATACAGGGGGGTACGAGCAGTACTTC. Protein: CASRDDTGGYEQYF. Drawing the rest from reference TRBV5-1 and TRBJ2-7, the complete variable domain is KAGVTQTPRYLIKTRGQQVTLSCSPISGHRSVSWYQQTPGQGLQFLFEYFSETQRNKGNFPGRFSGRQFSNSRSEMNVSTLELGDSALYLCASRDDTGGYEQYFGPGTRLTVT.

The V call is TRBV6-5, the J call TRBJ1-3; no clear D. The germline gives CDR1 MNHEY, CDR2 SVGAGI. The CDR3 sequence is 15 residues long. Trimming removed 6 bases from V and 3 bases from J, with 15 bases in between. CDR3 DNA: TGTGCCAGCAGCCCGAACGGTGGCGGTGGAAACACCATATATTTT. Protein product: CASSPNGGGGNTIYF.

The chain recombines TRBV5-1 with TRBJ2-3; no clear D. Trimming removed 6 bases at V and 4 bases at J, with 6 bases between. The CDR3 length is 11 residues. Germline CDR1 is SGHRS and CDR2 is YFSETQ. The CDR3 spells CASKQADTQYF. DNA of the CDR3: TGCGCCAGCAAACAAGCAGATACGCAGTATTTT.

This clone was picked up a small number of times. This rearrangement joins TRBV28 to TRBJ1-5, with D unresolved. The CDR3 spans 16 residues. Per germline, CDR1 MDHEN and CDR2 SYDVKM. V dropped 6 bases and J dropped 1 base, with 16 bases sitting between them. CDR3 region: CASSFGVKGSNQPQHF. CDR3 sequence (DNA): TGTGCCAGCAGCTTCGGGGTGAAAGGGAGCAATCAGCCCCAGCATTTT.

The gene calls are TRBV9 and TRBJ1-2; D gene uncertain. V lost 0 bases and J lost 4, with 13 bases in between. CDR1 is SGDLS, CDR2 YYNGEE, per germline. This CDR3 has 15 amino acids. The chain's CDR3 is CASSVAAERPYGYTF. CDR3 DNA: TGTGCCAGCAGCGTAGCGGCGGAACGTCCCTATGGCTACACCTTC.

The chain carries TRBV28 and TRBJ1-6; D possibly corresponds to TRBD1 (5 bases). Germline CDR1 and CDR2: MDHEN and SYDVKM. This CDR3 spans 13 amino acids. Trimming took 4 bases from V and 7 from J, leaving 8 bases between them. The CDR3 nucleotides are TGTGCCAGCAGTTCAGGGCCAAATTCACCCCTCCACTTT. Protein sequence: CASSSGPNSPLHF.

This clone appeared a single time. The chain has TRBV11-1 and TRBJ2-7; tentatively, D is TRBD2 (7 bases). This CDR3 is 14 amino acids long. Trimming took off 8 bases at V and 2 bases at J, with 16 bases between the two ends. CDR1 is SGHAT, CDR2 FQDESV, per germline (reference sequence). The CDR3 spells CASALGGGPYEQYF. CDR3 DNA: TGTGCCAGCGCCCTAGGCGGGGGCCCCTACGAGCAGTACTTC.

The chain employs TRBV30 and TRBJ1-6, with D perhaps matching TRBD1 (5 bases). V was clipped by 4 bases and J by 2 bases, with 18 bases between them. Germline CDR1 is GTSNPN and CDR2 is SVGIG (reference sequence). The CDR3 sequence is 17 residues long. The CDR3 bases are TGTGCCTGGATTAATAAAGGGGCTGGGACCTATAATTCACCCCTCCACTTT. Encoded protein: CAWINKGAGTYNSPLHF.

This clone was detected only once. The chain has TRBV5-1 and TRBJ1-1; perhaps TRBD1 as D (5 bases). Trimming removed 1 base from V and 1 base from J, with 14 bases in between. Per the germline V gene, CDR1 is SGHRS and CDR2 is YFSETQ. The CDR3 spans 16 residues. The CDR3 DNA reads TGCGCCAGCAGCTTGACAGGACCGGATGGGAACACTGAAGCTTTCTTT. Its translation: CASSLTGPDGNTEAFF.